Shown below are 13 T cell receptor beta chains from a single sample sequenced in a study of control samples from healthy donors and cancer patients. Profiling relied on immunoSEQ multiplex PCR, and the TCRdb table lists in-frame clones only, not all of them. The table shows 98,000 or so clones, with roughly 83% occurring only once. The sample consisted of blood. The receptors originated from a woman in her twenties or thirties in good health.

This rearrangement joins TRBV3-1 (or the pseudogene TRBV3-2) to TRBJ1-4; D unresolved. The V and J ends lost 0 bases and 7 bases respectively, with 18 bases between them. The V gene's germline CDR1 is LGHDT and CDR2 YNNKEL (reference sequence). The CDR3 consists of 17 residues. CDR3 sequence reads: CASSQDGPNQAGEKLFF. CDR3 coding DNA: TGTGCCAGCAGCCAAGATGGACCGAACCAGGCGGGTGAAAAACTGTTTTTT.

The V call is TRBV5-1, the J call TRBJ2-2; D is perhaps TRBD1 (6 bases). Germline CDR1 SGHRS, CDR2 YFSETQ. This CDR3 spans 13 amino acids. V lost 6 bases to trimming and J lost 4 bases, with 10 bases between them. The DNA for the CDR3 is TGCGCCAGCAATGTCAGGGGCACCGGGGAGCTGTTTTTT. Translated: CASNVRGTGELFF.

The CDR3 loop reads CSAQENEKLFF. In DNA, the CDR3 is TGCAGTGCTCAGGAAAATGAAAAACTGTTTTTT. The chain joins TRBV20-1 to TRBJ1-4; D not resolved. The germline gives CDR1 DFQATT, CDR2 SNEGSKA (reference sequence). This CDR3 spans 11 amino acids. V shed 5 bases and J shed 5 bases, with 6 bases lying between them.

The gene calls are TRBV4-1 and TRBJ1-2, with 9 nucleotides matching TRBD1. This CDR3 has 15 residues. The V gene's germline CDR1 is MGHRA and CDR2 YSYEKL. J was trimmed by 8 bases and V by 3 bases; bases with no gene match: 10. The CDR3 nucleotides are TGCGCCAGCAGCCAGCGAGGGGGACAGGGAGAAGGCTACACCTTC. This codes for CASSQRGGQGEGYTF.

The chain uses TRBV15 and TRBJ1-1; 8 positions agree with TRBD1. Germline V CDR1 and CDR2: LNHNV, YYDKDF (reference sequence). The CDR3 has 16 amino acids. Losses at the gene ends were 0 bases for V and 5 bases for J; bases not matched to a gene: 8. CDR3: CATSRERTGSRTEAFF. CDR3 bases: TGTGCCACCAGCAGAGAACGGACAGGGAGTCGAACTGAAGCTTTCTTT.

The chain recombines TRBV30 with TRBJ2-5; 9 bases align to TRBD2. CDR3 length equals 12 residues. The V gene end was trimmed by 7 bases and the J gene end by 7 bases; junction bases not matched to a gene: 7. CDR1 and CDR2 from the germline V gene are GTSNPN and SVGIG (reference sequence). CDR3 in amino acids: CASPAGGGTQYF. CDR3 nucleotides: TGTGCCTCACCAGCGGGGGGTGGGACCCAGTACTTC.

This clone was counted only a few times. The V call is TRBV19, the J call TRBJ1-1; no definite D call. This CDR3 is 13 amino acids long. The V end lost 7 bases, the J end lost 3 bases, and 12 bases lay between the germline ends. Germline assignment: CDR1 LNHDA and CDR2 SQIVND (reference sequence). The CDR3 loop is CASTSPGYTEAFF. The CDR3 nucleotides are TGTGCCAGTACTTCACCGGGGTACACTGAAGCTTTCTTT. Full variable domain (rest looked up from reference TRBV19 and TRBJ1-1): DGGITQSPKYLFRKEGQNVTLSCEQNLNHDAMYWYRQDPGQGLRLIYYSQIVNDFQKGDIAEGYSVSREKKESFPLTVTSAQKNPTAFYLCASTSPGYTEAFFGQGTRLTVV.

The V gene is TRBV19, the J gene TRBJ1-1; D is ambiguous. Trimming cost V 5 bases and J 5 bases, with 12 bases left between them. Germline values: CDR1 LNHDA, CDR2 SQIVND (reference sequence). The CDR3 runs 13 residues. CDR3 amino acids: CASSSREVTEAFF. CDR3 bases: TGTGCCAGTAGTTCGCGGGAGGTAACTGAAGCTTTCTTT.

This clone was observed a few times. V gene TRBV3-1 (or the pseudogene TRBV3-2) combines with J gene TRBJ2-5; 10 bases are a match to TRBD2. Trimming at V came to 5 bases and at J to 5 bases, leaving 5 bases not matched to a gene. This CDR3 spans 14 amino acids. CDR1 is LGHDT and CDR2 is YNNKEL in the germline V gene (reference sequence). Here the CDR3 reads CASSGGLARETQYF. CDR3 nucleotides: TGTGCCAGCAGCGGGGGACTAGCGCGGGAGACCCAGTACTTC.

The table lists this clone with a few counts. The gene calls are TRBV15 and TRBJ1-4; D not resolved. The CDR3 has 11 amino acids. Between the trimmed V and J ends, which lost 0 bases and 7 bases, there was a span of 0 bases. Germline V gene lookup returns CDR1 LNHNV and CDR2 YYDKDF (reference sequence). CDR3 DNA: TGTGCCACCAGCAGAGATGAAAAACTGTTTTTT. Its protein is CATSRDEKLFF.

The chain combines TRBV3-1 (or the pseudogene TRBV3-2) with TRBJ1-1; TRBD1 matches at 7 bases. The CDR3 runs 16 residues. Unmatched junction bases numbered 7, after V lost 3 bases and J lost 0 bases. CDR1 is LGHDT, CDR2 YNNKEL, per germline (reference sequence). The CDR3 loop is CASSHSDRALNTEAFF. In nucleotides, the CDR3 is TGTGCCAGCAGCCATTCAGACAGGGCCCTGAACACTGAAGCTTTCTTT.

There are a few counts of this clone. CDR3 sequence reads: CASSYRLNTEAFF. The CDR3 DNA reads TGCGCCAGCAGCTACCGGCTGAACACTGAAGCTTTCTTT. The chain uses TRBV5-1 and TRBJ1-1; D is unresolved. CDR3 length: 13 amino acids. Trimming removed 3 bases at V and 0 bases at J, with 6 bases between. Germline CDR1 SGHRS, CDR2 YFSETQ. Drawing the rest from reference TRBV5-1 and TRBJ1-1, the complete variable domain is KAGVTQTPRYLIKTRGQQVTLSCSPISGHRSVSWYQQTPGQGLQFLFEYFSETQRNKGNFPGRFSGRQFSNSRSEMNVSTLELGDSALYLCASSYRLNTEAFFGQGTRLTVV.

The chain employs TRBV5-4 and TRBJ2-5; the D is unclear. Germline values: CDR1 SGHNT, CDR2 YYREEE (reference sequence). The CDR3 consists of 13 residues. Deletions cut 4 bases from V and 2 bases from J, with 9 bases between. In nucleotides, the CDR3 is TGTGCCAGCAGCACAGAGCGACAAGAGACCCAGTACTTC. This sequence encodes CASSTERQETQYF. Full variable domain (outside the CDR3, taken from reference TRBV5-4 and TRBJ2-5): ETGVTQSPTHLIKTRGQQVTLRCSSQSGHNTVSWYQQALGQGPQFIFQYYREEENGRGNFPPRFSGLQFPNYSSELNVNALELDDSALYLCASSTERQETQYFGPGTRLLVL.